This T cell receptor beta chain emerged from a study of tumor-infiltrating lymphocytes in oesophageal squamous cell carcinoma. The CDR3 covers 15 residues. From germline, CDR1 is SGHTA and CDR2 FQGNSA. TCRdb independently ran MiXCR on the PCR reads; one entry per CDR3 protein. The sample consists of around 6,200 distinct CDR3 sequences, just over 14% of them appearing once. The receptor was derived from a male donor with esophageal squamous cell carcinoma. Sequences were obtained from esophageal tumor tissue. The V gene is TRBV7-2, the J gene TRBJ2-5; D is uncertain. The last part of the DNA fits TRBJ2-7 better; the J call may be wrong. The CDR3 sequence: CASRPEGPSSYEQYF. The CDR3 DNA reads TGTGCCAGCAGGCCGGAAGGGCCGAGCTCCTACGAGCAGTACTTC.